What follows are 30 T cell receptor beta chains derived from one specimen sequenced in a study of cytotoxic CD8 clonotypes in ibrutinib-treated CLL. The method was immunoSEQ multiplex PCR; TCRdb's version includes in-frame clones alone and lacks a portion of them. Among about 200,000 clones listed, roughly 65% were seen once. The specimen was PBMCs, collected after 12 months of ibrutinib treatment. Receptors were obtained from a human donor with chronic lymphocytic leukemia.

This clone was seen more than once but under ten times. The chain employs TRBV28 and TRBJ1-2; 7 positions match TRBD1. The germline gives CDR1 MDHEN, CDR2 SYDVKM. Losses at the gene ends were 1 base for V and 11 bases for J; bases not matched to a gene: 4. The CDR3 is 12 amino acids. The CDR3 is CASSLSARGYTF. DNA of the CDR3: TGTGCCAGCAGTTTATCGGCCAGGGGGTACACCTTC.

This rearrangement joins TRBV2 to TRBJ1-3, with TRBD1 identical over 9 bases. Trimming at V came to 7 bases and at J to 3 bases, leaving 7 bases not matched to a gene. There are 15 residues in the CDR3. Germline values: CDR1 SNHLY, CDR2 FYNNEI. The CDR3 loop reads CASNQDRGYGNTIYF. CDR3 nucleotide sequence: TGTGCCAGCAACCAAGACAGGGGGTATGGAAACACCATATATTTT.

This clone has a single count. The chain links TRBV7-6 to TRBJ2-7, with 10 positions matching TRBD1. Germline-derived CDR1 and CDR2 are SGHVS and FNYEAQ. V shed 5 bases and J 5 bases; nucleotides not matched to a gene: 9. CDR3 length equals 15 residues. The CDR3 spells CASSEMGQGYDEQYF. CDR3 sequence (DNA): TGTGCCAGCAGCGAGATGGGACAGGGGTACGACGAGCAGTACTTC.

The chain couples TRBV7-2 to TRBJ2-2; maybe TRBD1 (6 bases). The V end lost 6 bases, the J end lost 5 bases, and 13 bases lay between the germline ends. The germline V gene encodes CDR1 SGHTA and CDR2 FQGNSA. The CDR3 runs to 14 residues. DNA for the CDR3: TGTGCCAGCAGGGAATCTCAGGGGACCGGGGAGCTGTTTTTT. Translating it yields CASRESQGTGELFF. Based on the CDR3 plus reference TRBV7-2 and TRBJ2-2, the full variable domain is GAGVSQSPSNKVTEKGKDVELRCDPISGHTALYWYRQSLGQGLEFLIYFQGNSAPDKSGLPSDRFSAERTGGSVSTLTIQRTQQEDSAVYLCASRESQGTGELFFGEGSRLTVL.

In regard to this clone: Mismatch with germline at one junction end may stem from a read error. The chain combines TRBV7-7 with TRBJ2-3, with unresolved D. The CDR3 contains 14 residues. Germline lookup yields CDR1 SSHAT and CDR2 FNYEAQ (reference sequence). CDR3 nucleotide sequence: TGTGCTAGCAGCCCAGGAACATCCACAGATACGCAGTATTTT. The encoded protein is CASSPGTSTDTQYF.

This chain joins TRBV2 and TRBJ2-2; 8 bases map to TRBD1. J gave up 1 base and V 4 bases, and 5 bases lay outside the gene matches. Germline V gene lookup returns CDR1 SNHLY and CDR2 FYNNEI. This CDR3 is built from 16 residues. The CDR3 DNA follows: TGTGCCAGCAGTGGGGGGACAGGAGTGAACACCGGGGAGCTGTTTTTT. Encoded protein: CASSGGTGVNTGELFF.

J is TRBJ1-4 and V is TRBV18; no definite D call. The CDR3 length is 16 residues. V was trimmed by 3 bases and J by 8 bases, leaving 19 bases between them. Germline V gives CDR1 KGHSH, CDR2 LQKENI. The CDR3: CASSPSGPLVREKLFF. Here the CDR3 DNA reads TGTGCCAGCTCACCTTCCGGCCCTCTGGTGAGGGAAAAACTGTTTTTT.

This clone was observed a few times. The rearrangement uses TRBV27 and TRBJ1-1, with TRBD1 identical over 11 bases. J gave up 4 bases and V 1 base, and 5 bases lay outside the gene matches. The CDR3 loop spans 16 amino acids. The V gene's germline CDR1 is MNHEY and CDR2 SMNVEV (reference sequence). CDR3 sequence: CASSLYGQGAFTEAFF. CDR3 bases: TGTGCCAGCAGTTTATACGGACAGGGGGCATTCACTGAAGCTTTCTTT.

The V gene is TRBV4-3, the J gene TRBJ2-7; possibly TRBD1 for D (6 bases). Germline V CDR1 and CDR2: LGHNA, YSLEER. Trimming took off 0 bases at V and 4 bases at J, with 7 bases between the two ends. The CDR3 spans 13 residues. CDR3 amino acids: CASSQDQGYEQYF. The CDR3 nucleotides read TGCGCCAGCAGCCAAGACCAGGGGTACGAGCAGTACTTC.

A few counts support this clone. The chain has TRBV7-9 and TRBJ1-6; 9 nucleotides align to TRBD1. The CDR3 consists of 17 residues. The trim removed 6 bases at V and 10 bases at J, leaving 16 bases unmatched. CDR1 is SEHNR and CDR2 is FQNEAQ in the germline V gene (reference sequence). The CDR3 region is CASSSEQGARRDSPLHF. CDR3 nucleotides: TGTGCCAGCAGTAGCGAACAGGGGGCGCGAAGGGACTCACCCCTCCACTTT.

This rearrangement joins TRBV27 to TRBJ2-3, with D possibly matching TRBD2 (10 bases). Germline CDR1 and CDR2: MNHEY and SMNVEV (reference sequence). Deletions cut 5 bases from V and 9 bases from J, with 33 bases between. The CDR3 runs 19 residues. DNA of the CDR3: TGTGCCAGCAGTGCGGCGACAGGGGGTGAACTAGCGGGGCCTAGGACGCAGTATTTT. Its translation is CASSAATGGELAGPRTQYF.

There are a few counts of this clone. This chain joins TRBV18 and TRBJ1-6; 9 positions agree with TRBD1. Germline CDR1 reads KGHSH; CDR2 reads LQKENI. V lost 5 bases, J lost 9 bases, and 8 bases stayed unmatched. The CDR3 extends over 15 amino acids. The CDR3 loop reads CASSSRDRESSPLHF. CDR3 sequence (DNA): TGTGCCAGCTCAAGCCGGGACAGGGAAAGTTCACCCCTCCACTTT.

The chain joins TRBV5-1 to TRBJ2-4; 8 bases line up with TRBD1. Per germline, CDR1 SGHRS and CDR2 YFSETQ. The CDR3 totals 16 residues. The V and J ends lost 0 bases and 5 bases, in that order; junction bases with no gene match: 7. The CDR3 reads CASSLEGRGPENIQYF. The CDR3 coding sequence is TGCGCCAGCAGCTTGGAGGGCAGGGGGCCTGAAAACATTCAGTACTTC. Filled out from reference TRBV5-1 and TRBJ2-4, the complete variable domain reads KAGVTQTPRYLIKTRGQQVTLSCSPISGHRSVSWYQQTPGQGLQFLFEYFSETQRNKGNFPGRFSGRQFSNSRSEMNVSTLELGDSALYLCASSLEGRGPENIQYFGAGTRLSVL.

This clone has more than one count but fewer than ten. V usage is TRBV18 and J usage is TRBJ1-2, with 11 bases lining up with TRBD1. This CDR3 contains 14 residues. The trim removed 2 bases at V and 8 bases at J, leaving 4 bases unmatched. Germline CDR1 and CDR2: KGHSH and LQKENI. In nucleotides, the CDR3 is TGTGCCAGCTCACCAGGGACAGGGGGAAGAGGCTACACCTTC. Protein: CASSPGTGGRGYTF.

The table lists this clone with a count of one. V gene TRBV5-1 combines with J gene TRBJ2-7, with 9 bases that match TRBD1. Losses at the gene ends were 9 bases for V and 4 bases for J; bases not matched to a gene: 11. Germline assignment: CDR1 SGHRS and CDR2 YFSETQ. The CDR3 consists of 14 residues. This CDR3 reads CAIQGGTGLYEQYF. CDR3 DNA sequence: TGCGCCATCCAAGGAGGGACAGGGCTTTACGAGCAGTACTTC. The variable domain in full, completed from reference TRBV5-1 and TRBJ2-7, reads KAGVTQTPRYLIKTRGQQVTLSCSPISGHRSVSWYQQTPGQGLQFLFEYFSETQRNKGNFPGRFSGRQFSNSRSEMNVSTLELGDSALYLCAIQGGTGLYEQYFGPGTRLTVT.

The DNA of the CDR3 is TGTGCCAGCAGACAGGTGTTCACTAGCACAGATACGCAGTATTTT. This codes for CASRQVFTSTDTQYF. The gene calls are TRBV7-2 and TRBJ2-3, with D possibly TRBD1 on 5 matching bases. CDR3 size: 15 residues. V was clipped by 6 bases and J by 0 bases, with 13 bases between them. Germline V gene sequence: CDR1 SGHTA, CDR2 FQGNSA.

This clone has only one observation. J is TRBJ2-1 and V is TRBV28, with a possible D match to TRBD1 (6 bases). V lost 7 bases and J lost 3, with 13 bases in between. CDR1 MDHEN and CDR2 SYDVKM come from the germline V gene. The CDR3 extends over 14 amino acids. This CDR3 reads CASTIGQNYNEQFF. The DNA for the CDR3 is TGTGCCAGCACCATCGGACAGAACTACAATGAGCAGTTCTTC.

This clone has just a few counts. This rearrangement joins TRBV5-1 to TRBJ2-7; D assignment may be TRBD1 or TRBD2 (5 bases each). CDR1 and CDR2 (germline): SGHRS, YFSETQ. This CDR3 contains 12 residues. V was trimmed by 3 bases and J by 11 bases, leaving 15 bases between them. The chain's CDR3 is CASSSGGGLEYF. The DNA of the CDR3 is TGCGCCAGCAGCTCCGGTGGGGGTTTGGAGTACTTC.

The chain links TRBV7-3 to TRBJ1-6; D is perhaps TRBD1 (6 bases). With 2 bases removed from V and 7 bases from J, the gap between germline ends came to 9 bases. Per the germline V gene, CDR1 is SGHTA and CDR2 is FQGTGA. The CDR3 has 14 amino acids. The CDR3 bases are TGTGCCAGCAGCTTATCGGGGGCAAATTCACCCCTCCACTTT. Protein sequence: CASSLSGANSPLHF.

This clone was detected once. The V gene is TRBV30, the J gene TRBJ2-2, with D uncertain. Germline values: CDR1 GTSNPN, CDR2 SVGIG (reference sequence). V was pared by 1 base and J by 4 bases, with 16 bases between. The CDR3 is made up of 16 amino acids. CDR3 sequence (DNA): TGTGCCTGGAGTGGTGAAGGAAGATCGTTCACCGGGGAGCTGTTTTTT. Its translation is CAWSGEGRSFTGELFF.

Notes on this clone: Other DNA sequences in the sample encode the same CDR3. J is TRBJ1-1 and V is TRBV29-1, with 7 bases fitting TRBD1. V shed 5 bases, J shed 2 bases, and the junction held 2 bases outside the gene matches. Germline V gives CDR1 SQVTM, CDR2 ANQGSEA. There are 12 residues in the CDR3. The CDR3 reads CSVRQGNTEAFF. The CDR3 DNA follows: TGCAGCGTTAGACAGGGAAACACTGAAGCTTTCTTT. The complete variable domain, with remaining parts taken from reference TRBV29-1 and TRBJ1-1, reads SAVISQKPSRDICQRGTSLTIQCQVDSQVTMMFWYRQQPGQSLTLIATANQGSEATYESGFVIDKFPISRPNLTFSTLTVSNMSPEDSSIYLCSVRQGNTEAFFGQGTRLTVV.

This sequence joins TRBV7-2 and TRBJ2-5; D is perhaps TRBD2 (5 bases). The V end was cut by 1 base, the J end by 6 bases, with 15 bases between. The CDR3 is made up of 15 amino acids. In germline, CDR1 is SGHTA, CDR2 FQGNSA. Written as DNA, the CDR3 is TGTGCCAGCAGCTTAGTAGCGTCTTTTAGGAAGACCCAGTACTTC. Encoded protein: CASSLVASFRKTQYF.

The V gene is TRBV27, the J gene TRBJ1-5; D call uncertain. The CDR3 extends over 13 amino acids. The germline V and J ends were trimmed by 3 bases and 5 bases, with 8 bases remaining between them. Germline assignment: CDR1 MNHEY and CDR2 SMNVEV (reference sequence). CDR3 nucleotide sequence: TGTGCCAGCAGTTTGAAGGGAGATCAGCCCCAGCATTTT. This translates into CASSLKGDQPQHF.

This clone was counted between two and nine times. CDR3 DNA sequence: TGTGCCAGCTCACCAAAAGGGGGCGACGAGCAGTACTTC. Encoded protein: CASSPKGGDEQYF. This sequence joins TRBV18 and TRBJ2-7, with 7 positions matching TRBD1. The V gene end was trimmed by 2 bases and the J gene end by 5 bases; junction bases not matched to a gene: 3. CDR3 size: 13 residues. Germline V gene data show CDR1 as KGHSH and CDR2 as LQKENI. Using reference TRBV18 and TRBJ2-7 for the parts outside the CDR3, the full variable domain is NAGVMQNPRHLVRRRGQEARLRCSPMKGHSHVYWYRQLPEEGLKFMVYLQKENIIDESGMPKERFSAEFPKEGPSILRIQQVVRGDSAAYFCASSPKGGDEQYFGPGTRLTVT.

This clone has just a few counts. The chain recombines TRBV7-8 with TRBJ1-2, with 7 bases that match TRBD1. This CDR3 comprises 13 residues. The germline gives CDR1 SGHVS, CDR2 FQNEAQ. The trim removed 0 bases at V and 7 bases at J, leaving 2 bases unmatched. The CDR3 sequence: CASSLAGTAGYTF. CDR3 DNA sequence: TGTGCCAGCAGCTTAGCCGGGACAGCTGGCTACACCTTC.

This clone came up a few times. The CDR3 DNA reads as TGTGCCAGCAAGCGGGGAAACTATGGCTACACCTTC. Residues: CASKRGNYGYTF. This chain uses TRBV6-5 with TRBJ1-2, with D unresolved. CDR1 MNHEY and CDR2 SVGAGI come from the germline V gene. This CDR3 contains 12 residues. V lost 7 bases to trimming and J lost 2 bases, with 8 bases between them.

The CDR3 reads CASSQEFSGRYGYTF. CDR3 nucleotides: TGCGCCAGCAGCCAAGAATTCAGTGGCCGCTATGGCTACACCTTC. The V call is TRBV4-3, the J call TRBJ1-2; D unresolved. The CDR3 is 15 residues long. The germline V and J ends were trimmed by 0 bases and 4 bases, with 12 bases remaining between them. Per the germline V gene, CDR1 is LGHNA and CDR2 is YSLEER.

J is TRBJ2-3 and V is TRBV7-9; D is ambiguous. The V end was cut by 1 base, the J end by 4 bases, with 9 bases between. The CDR3 loop spans 14 amino acids. Germline V gives CDR1 SEHNR, CDR2 FQNEAQ (reference sequence). The CDR3 reads CASSLVGFSDTQYF. The DNA for the CDR3 is TGTGCCAGCAGCTTAGTCGGATTCTCAGATACGCAGTATTTT.

This chain joins TRBV6-5 and TRBJ2-2, with 12 bases that match TRBD2. With 8 bases clipped from V and 5 bases from J, the junction kept 3 bases outside the gene matches. Germline V gene sequence: CDR1 MNHEY, CDR2 SVGAGI. The CDR3 totals 14 residues. The CDR3 DNA reads as TGTGCCAGCGGACTAGCGGGACCTACCGGGGAGCTGTTTTTT. It specifies CASGLAGPTGELFF.

This clone was recorded only once. This chain uses TRBV5-1 with TRBJ2-5; D not resolved. Germline loops: CDR1 SGHRS, CDR2 YFSETQ. This CDR3 is built from 16 residues. The V gene lost 0 bases and the J gene lost 4 bases, with 16 bases spanning the gap. The chain's CDR3 is CASSLGSDRVRETQYF. The CDR3 region has the DNA TGCGCCAGCAGCTTGGGTTCGGACCGAGTACGAGAGACCCAGTACTTC.